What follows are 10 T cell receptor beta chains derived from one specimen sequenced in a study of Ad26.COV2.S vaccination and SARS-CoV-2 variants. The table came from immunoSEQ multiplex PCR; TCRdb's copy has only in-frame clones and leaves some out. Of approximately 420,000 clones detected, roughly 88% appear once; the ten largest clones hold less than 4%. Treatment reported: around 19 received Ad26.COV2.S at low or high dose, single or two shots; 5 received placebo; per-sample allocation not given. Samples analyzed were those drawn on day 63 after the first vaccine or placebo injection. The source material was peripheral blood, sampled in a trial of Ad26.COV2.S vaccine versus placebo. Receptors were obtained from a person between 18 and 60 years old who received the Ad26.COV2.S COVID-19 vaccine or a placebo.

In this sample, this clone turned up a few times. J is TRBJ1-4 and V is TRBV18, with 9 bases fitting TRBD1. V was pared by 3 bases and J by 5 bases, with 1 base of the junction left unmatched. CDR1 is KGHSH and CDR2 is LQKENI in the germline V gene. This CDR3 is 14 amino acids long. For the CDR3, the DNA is TGTGCCAGCTCACCTGGGACAGGGAATGAAAAACTGTTTTTT. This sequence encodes CASSPGTGNEKLFF. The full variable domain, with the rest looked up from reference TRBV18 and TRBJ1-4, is NAGVMQNPRHLVRRRGQEARLRCSPMKGHSHVYWYRQLPEEGLKFMVYLQKENIIDESGMPKERFSAEFPKEGPSILRIQQVVRGDSAAYFCASSPGTGNEKLFFGSGTQLSVL.

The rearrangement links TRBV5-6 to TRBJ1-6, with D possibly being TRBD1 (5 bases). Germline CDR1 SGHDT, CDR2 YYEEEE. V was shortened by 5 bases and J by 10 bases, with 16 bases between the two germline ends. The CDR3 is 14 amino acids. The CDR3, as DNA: TGTGCCAGCAGTCATACCGGCCCAGGGTCACCCCTCCACTTT. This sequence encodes CASSHTGPGSPLHF. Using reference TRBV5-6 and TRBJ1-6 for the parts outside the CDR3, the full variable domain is DAGVTQSPTHLIKTRGQQVTLRCSPKSGHDTVSWYQQALGQGPQFIFQYYEEEERQRGNFPDRFSGHQFPNYSSELNVNALLLGDSALYLCASSHTGPGSPLHFGNGTRLTVT.

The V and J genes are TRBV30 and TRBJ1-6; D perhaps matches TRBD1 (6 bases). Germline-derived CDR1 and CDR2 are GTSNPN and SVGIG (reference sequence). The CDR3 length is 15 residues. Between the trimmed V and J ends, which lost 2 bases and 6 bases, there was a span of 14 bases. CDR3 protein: CAWSSFTRGNSPLHF. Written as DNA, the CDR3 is TGTGCCTGGAGTTCTTTCACCAGGGGTAATTCACCCCTCCACTTT.

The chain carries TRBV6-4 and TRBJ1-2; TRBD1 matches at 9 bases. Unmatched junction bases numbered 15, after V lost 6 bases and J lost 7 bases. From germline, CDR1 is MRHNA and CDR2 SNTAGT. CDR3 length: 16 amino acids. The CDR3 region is CASSPTGGRELRGYTF. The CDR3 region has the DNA TGTGCCAGCAGCCCGACAGGGGGTAGAGAATTGCGTGGCTACACCTTC.

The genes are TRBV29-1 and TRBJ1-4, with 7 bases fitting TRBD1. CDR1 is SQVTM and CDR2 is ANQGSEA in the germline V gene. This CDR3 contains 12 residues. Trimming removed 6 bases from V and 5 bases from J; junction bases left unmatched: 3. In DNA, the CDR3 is TGCAGCGTCAGCAGGGGGAATGAAAAACTGTTTTTT. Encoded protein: CSVSRGNEKLFF.

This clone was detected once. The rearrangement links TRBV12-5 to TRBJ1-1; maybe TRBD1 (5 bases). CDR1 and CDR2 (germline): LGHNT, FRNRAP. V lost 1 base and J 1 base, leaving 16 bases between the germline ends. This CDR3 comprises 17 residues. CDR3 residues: CASGLAPYGGRNTEAFF. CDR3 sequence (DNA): TGTGCTAGTGGTTTGGCCCCTTATGGGGGTCGGAACACTGAAGCTTTCTTT.

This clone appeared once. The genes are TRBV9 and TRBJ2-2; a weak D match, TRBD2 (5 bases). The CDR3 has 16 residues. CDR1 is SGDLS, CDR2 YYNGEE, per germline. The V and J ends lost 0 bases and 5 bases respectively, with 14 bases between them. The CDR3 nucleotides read TGTGCCAGCAGCGTAGCTGCGGGTCGAGGAACCGGGGAGCTGTTTTTT. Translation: CASSVAAGRGTGELFF. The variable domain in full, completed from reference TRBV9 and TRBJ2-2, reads DSGVTQTPKHLITATGQRVTLRCSPRSGDLSVYWYQQSLDQGLQFLIQYYNGEERAKGNILERFSAQQFPDLHSELNLSSLELGDSALYFCASSVAAGRGTGELFFGEGSRLTVL.

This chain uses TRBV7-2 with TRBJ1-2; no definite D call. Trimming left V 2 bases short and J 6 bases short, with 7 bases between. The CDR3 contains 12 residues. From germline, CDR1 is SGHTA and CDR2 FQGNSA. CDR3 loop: CASSLQNNGYTF. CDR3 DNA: TGTGCCAGCAGCTTACAGAATAATGGCTACACCTTC.

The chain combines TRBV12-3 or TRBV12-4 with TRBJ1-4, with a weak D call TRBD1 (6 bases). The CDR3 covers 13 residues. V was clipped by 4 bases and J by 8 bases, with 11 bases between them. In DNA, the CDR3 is TGTGCCAGCAGTTATAGGACAGAGGAAAAACTGTTTTTT. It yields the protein CASSYRTEEKLFF.

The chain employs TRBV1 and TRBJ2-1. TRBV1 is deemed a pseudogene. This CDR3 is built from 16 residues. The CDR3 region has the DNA TGCACCAGCAGTCACACCGCGTGGGGGTTAAACAATGAGCAGTTCTTC. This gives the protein CTSSHTAWGLNNEQFF.